Following are 8 T cell receptor beta chains from one sample sequenced in a study of shared clonotypes between healthy human individuals. Clones were sequenced by immunoSEQ multiplex PCR, and TCRdb holds only the in-frame ones, with some missing. The sample carries fewer than 350,000 clones, 87% recorded once. Material for sequencing was memory CD8+ T cells sorted from blood. The subset here: CD45RO+ cells pooled with CCR7-negative TemRA cells. These receptors were taken from a young man in good health.

This chain links TRBV10-2 with TRBJ1-6, with D possibly being TRBD1 (5 bases). CDR3 length: 13 amino acids. V lost 7 bases and J lost 3, with 7 bases in between. CDR1 WSHSY and CDR2 SAAADI come from the germline V gene. The CDR3, as DNA: TGCGCCAGCATTGGGGGCTATAATTCACCCCTCCACTTT. This gives the protein CASIGGYNSPLHF.

A word on this clone: The sample has other DNA sequences that encode this CDR3 too. This chain connects TRBV6-5 to TRBJ1-5; D unclear. The CDR3 is made up of 13 amino acids. V gave up 0 bases and J gave up 4 bases, with 4 bases separating them. Germline CDR1 is MNHEY and CDR2 is SVGAGI. As DNA, the CDR3 is TGTGCCAGCAGTTACTCGAGGAATCAGCCCCAGCATTTT. It is translated as CASSYSRNQPQHF.

In regard to this clone: The sample contains more than one DNA sequence encoding this CDR3. The rearrangement links TRBV5-1 to TRBJ2-7; D is unresolved. The CDR3 totals 13 residues. The germline CDR1 and CDR2 sequences are SGHRS and YFSETQ. Trimming took 1 base from V and 0 from J, leaving 5 bases between them. Here the CDR3 reads CASSLTASYEQYF. The CDR3 DNA is TGCGCCAGCAGCTTGACAGCCTCCTACGAGCAGTACTTC.

The chain combines TRBV4-3 with TRBJ2-1, with 7 bases that match TRBD2. CDR3 length: 21 residues. The trim removed 0 bases at V and 4 bases at J, leaving 21 bases unmatched. The V gene's germline CDR1 is LGHNA and CDR2 YSLEER. The CDR3 region is CASSQDLNIGVRGSEYNEQFF. The CDR3 DNA reads as TGCGCCAGCAGCCAAGATTTAAATATCGGGGTGCGGGGGAGTGAGTACAATGAGCAGTTCTTC.

The chain employs TRBV2 and TRBJ2-5; 8 bases align to TRBD2. Germline V CDR1 and CDR2: SNHLY, FYNNEI. V was clipped by 0 bases and J by 6 bases; unmatched bases: 9. There are 16 residues in the CDR3. CDR3 sequence: CASSEALSGGEKTQYF. The CDR3 nucleotides read TGTGCCAGCAGTGAAGCGCTAAGCGGGGGCGAGAAGACCCAGTACTTC.

The V call is TRBV7-3, the J call TRBJ2-7; TRBD1 matches at 9 bases. From germline, CDR1 is SGHTA and CDR2 FQGTGA. This CDR3 spans 16 amino acids. V dropped 6 bases and J dropped 3; count of bases not matched to a gene: 12. The CDR3 spells CASRPLTGGAGYEQYF. The CDR3 DNA is TGTGCCAGCAGACCACTTACAGGGGGCGCAGGCTACGAGCAGTACTTC. Full variable domain (rest looked up from reference TRBV7-3 and TRBJ2-7): GAGVSQTPSNKVTEKGKYVELRCDPISGHTALYWYRQSLGQGPEFLIYFQGTGAADDSGLPNDRFFAVRPEGSVSTLKIQRTERGDSAVYLCASRPLTGGAGYEQYFGPGTRLTVT.

This chain uses TRBV5-6 with TRBJ1-2; the D gene is possibly TRBD1 (6 bases). V was shortened by 0 bases and J by 3 bases, with 9 bases between the two germline ends. In germline, CDR1 is SGHDT, CDR2 YYEEEE. The CDR3 is made up of 14 amino acids. In nucleotides, the CDR3 is TGTGCCAGCAGCTTGGGGGACAATCACTATGGCTACACCTTC. Its protein is CASSLGDNHYGYTF.

The chain is built from TRBV9 and TRBJ1-1; D is possibly TRBD1 (6 bases). The germline CDR1 and CDR2 sequences are SGDLS and YYNGEE. This CDR3 is 14 amino acids long. V lost 3 bases to trimming and J lost 1 base, with 10 bases between them. DNA of the CDR3: TGTGCCAGCAGCGATGAGACAGGGAACACTGAAGCTTTCTTT. Its translation: CASSDETGNTEAFF.